This T cell receptor beta chain was sequenced during a study of T cell responses to AZD1222 COVID-19 vaccine. Across the whole study: Second doses that came at about 4 or about 12 weeks were put together. Study-wide findings and caveats: Clonal diversity was possibly underestimated, and the donors were mostly white British, with more females.

This clone was recorded once. Its antigen is not identified. Assay: immunoSEQ multiplex PCR; the TCRdb copy retains only in-frame clones and omits some. The table shows some 75,000 clones, with around nine tenths occurring only once. The CDR3 is 15 amino acids. The germline V gene encodes CDR1 MDHEN and CDR2 SYDVKM. V was cut by 5 bases and J by 8 bases, with 16 bases left in between. This TCR derives from an adult in good health. The chain is built from TRBV28 and TRBJ1-6; D is uncertain. The starting material was peripheral blood, obtained on day 0 of AZD1222 vaccination. The CDR3 loop reads CASSSRPLGYSPLHF. DNA for the CDR3: TGTGCCAGCAGTAGCAGACCCCTGGGGTATTCACCCCTCCACTTT.